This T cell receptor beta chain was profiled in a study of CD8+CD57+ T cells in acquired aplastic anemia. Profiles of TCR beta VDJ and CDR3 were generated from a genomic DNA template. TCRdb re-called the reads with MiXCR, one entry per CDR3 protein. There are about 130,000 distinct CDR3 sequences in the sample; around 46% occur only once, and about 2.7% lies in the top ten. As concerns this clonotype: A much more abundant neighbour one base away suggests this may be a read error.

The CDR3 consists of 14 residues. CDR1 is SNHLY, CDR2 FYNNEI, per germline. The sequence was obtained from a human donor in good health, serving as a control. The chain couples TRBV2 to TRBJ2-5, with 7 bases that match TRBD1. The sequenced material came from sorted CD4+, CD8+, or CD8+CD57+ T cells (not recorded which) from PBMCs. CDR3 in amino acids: CASSRDSRQESQYF. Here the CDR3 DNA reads TGTGCCAGCAGTCGGGACAGCCGACAAGAGTCCCAGTACTTC.